Presented here are 29 T cell receptor beta chains from one specimen sequenced in a study of cytomegalovirus exposure and HLA in healthy donors. Primers: 60 Vbeta forward and 13 Jbeta reverse. Profiling relied on immunoSEQ multiplex PCR, and the TCRdb table lists in-frame clones only, not all of them. This sample has around 97,000 clones, with approximately 85% found just once. Sequencing used PBMCs. These receptors all come from a man between 40 and 49 years old in good health and CMV-seropositive.

This chain joins TRBV5-6 and TRBJ1-1; 7 bases line up with TRBD1. The V gene's germline CDR1 is SGHDT and CDR2 YYEEEE. V lost 4 bases and J lost 1; bases outside the gene matches: 7. This CDR3 comprises 15 residues. CDR3 sequence (DNA): TGTGCCAGCAGCCCCCGACAGGGATCGAACACTGAAGCTTTCTTT. This gives the protein CASSPRQGSNTEAFF.

This chain connects TRBV7-8 to TRBJ2-7, with 10 nucleotides matching TRBD1. Germline CDR1 reads SGHVS; CDR2 reads FQNEAQ. This CDR3 is 17 amino acids long. With 4 bases clipped from V and 3 bases from J, the junction kept 12 bases outside the gene matches. This chain's CDR3 is CASSSLDRGIWSYEQYF. The CDR3 region has the DNA TGTGCCAGCAGCTCCCTGGACAGGGGGATTTGGAGCTACGAGCAGTACTTC.

V is TRBV7-3 and J is TRBJ2-1, with 11 nucleotides matching TRBD2. V shed 6 bases, J shed 2 bases, and the junction held 3 bases outside the gene matches. Looked up from germline, CDR1 is SGHTA and CDR2 is FQGTGA. The CDR3 is 15 amino acids. The CDR3 bases are TGTGCCAGCAGTCAGACTAGCGGGGCCTACAATGAGCAGTTCTTC. Its protein is CASSQTSGAYNEQFF.

This chain joins TRBV7-9 and TRBJ1-4; D is undetermined. The V and J ends lost 5 bases and 6 bases respectively, with 19 bases between them. The germline V gene has CDR1 SEHNR and CDR2 FQNEAQ (reference sequence). The length of the CDR3 is 16 residues. The CDR3 sequence: CASSAPDAGWDEKLFF. The DNA for the CDR3 is TGTGCCAGCAGCGCTCCCGACGCAGGATGGGATGAAAAACTGTTTTTT. The whole variable domain, remainder taken from reference TRBV7-9 and TRBJ1-4, is DTGVSQNPRHKITKRGQNVTFRCDPISEHNRLYWYRQTLGQGPEFLTYFQNEAQLEKSRLLSDRFSAERPKGSFSTLEIQRTEQGDSAMYLCASSAPDAGWDEKLFFGSGTQLSVL.

This clone occurred a few times. The V and J genes are TRBV18 and TRBJ2-5; 8 bases align to TRBD1. Germline loops: CDR1 KGHSH, CDR2 LQKENI. This CDR3 contains 16 residues. The junction had 9 bases not matched to a gene; V was cut back by 4 bases and J by 2 bases. The CDR3 is CASSLRTGSGQETQYF. CDR3 sequence (DNA): TGTGCCAGCTCACTAAGGACAGGGTCAGGTCAAGAGACCCAGTACTTC.

V gene TRBV7-9 combines with J gene TRBJ2-3; D possibly corresponds to TRBD2 (7 bases). Germline V gene data show CDR1 as SEHNR and CDR2 as FQNEAQ (reference sequence). The CDR3 has 15 amino acids. V shed 5 bases and J shed 1 base, with 13 bases lying between them. The DNA for the CDR3 is TGTGCCAGCAGCACCGACGGGGGGCGCACAGATACGCAGTATTTT. Its translation is CASSTDGGRTDTQYF.

The CDR3 reads CASSLTFQGGNEQFF. DNA for the CDR3: TGTGCCAGCAGTTTAACTTTTCAGGGCGGCAATGAGCAGTTCTTC. This sequence joins TRBV28 and TRBJ2-1, with D possibly matching TRBD1 (5 bases). The CDR3 length is 15 residues. Trimming cost V 2 bases and J 6 bases, with 14 bases left between them. Germline V gene data show CDR1 as MDHEN and CDR2 as SYDVKM.

V gene TRBV19 combines with J gene TRBJ2-5; 7 nucleotides align to TRBD1. With the DNA end fitting TRBJ2-7 better, the J assignment may be wrong. The CDR3 has 14 residues. Germline CDR1 is LNHDA and CDR2 is SQIVND (reference sequence). Here the CDR3 reads CASSVRDRPYEQYF. CDR3 nucleotides: TGTGCCAGTAGTGTCCGGGACAGACCCTACGAGCAGTACTTC.

This sequence joins TRBV29-1 and TRBJ1-1; 12 nucleotides agree with TRBD1. V shed 3 bases, J shed 4 bases, and the junction held 6 bases outside the gene matches. The CDR3 is 15 residues long. The germline V gene has CDR1 SQVTM and CDR2 ANQGSEA. The CDR3 loop is CSVEGQGARGTEAFF. For the CDR3, the DNA is TGCAGCGTTGAGGGACAGGGGGCGCGAGGCACTGAAGCTTTCTTT.

V usage is TRBV5-1 and J usage is TRBJ2-7; TRBD1 agrees at 9 bases. The CDR3 is 14 residues long. J was trimmed by 3 bases and V by 4 bases; bases with no gene match: 5. Germline CDR1 is SGHRS and CDR2 is YFSETQ. Here the CDR3 reads CASSPTGGHYEQYF. CDR3 DNA: TGCGCCAGCAGCCCAACAGGGGGCCACTACGAGCAGTACTTC.

Comments on this clone: A read error may produce the germline difference seen at one junction end. The rearrangement links TRBV7-7 to TRBJ1-5; D call uncertain. CDR1 SSHAT and CDR2 FNYEAQ come from the germline V gene (reference sequence). CDR3 size: 14 residues. As DNA, the CDR3 is TGTGCTAGCAGCTTCGGGAATAGCAATCAGCCCCAGCATTTT. Translating gives CASSFGNSNQPQHF. Using reference TRBV7-7 and TRBJ1-5 for the parts outside the CDR3, the full variable domain is GAGVSQSPRYKVTKRGQDVTLRCDPISSHATLYWYQQALGQGPEFLTYFNYEAQPDKSGLPSDRFSAERPEGSISTLTIQRTEQRDSAMYRCASSFGNSNQPQHFGDGTRLSIL.

As to this clone: The junction departs from germline at one end; a sequencing error may be responsible. This chain uses TRBV5-4 with TRBJ2-3; D tentatively reads TRBD1 or TRBD2 (5 bases each). Germline lookup yields CDR1 SGHNT and CDR2 YYREEE (reference sequence). This CDR3 contains 16 residues. The CDR3 spells CAGSLGPGAVGDTQYF. The DNA for the CDR3 is TGTGCCGGCAGCTTGGGGCCCGGAGCGGTAGGAGATACGCAGTATTTT.

The chain links TRBV19 to TRBJ2-1; D perhaps matches TRBD2 (6 bases). The V gene lost 4 bases and the J gene lost 4 bases, with 11 bases spanning the gap. Looked up from germline, CDR1 is LNHDA and CDR2 is SQIVND (reference sequence). The CDR3 has 14 amino acids. As DNA, the CDR3 is TGTGCCAGTAGTACCCCGGGACTGTACAATGAGCAGTTCTTC. It codes for CASSTPGLYNEQFF.

DNA of the CDR3: TGTGCCAGCAGCCTCAAACACCCTGTGGAAGCTTTCTTT. Protein sequence: CASSLKHPVEAFF. The chain has TRBV7-9 and TRBJ1-1; unclear D gene. This CDR3 spans 13 amino acids. CDR1 is SEHNR and CDR2 is FQNEAQ in the germline V gene (reference sequence). Trimming pared 5 bases from V and 8 bases from J, leaving 15 bases between.

The chain carries TRBV11-3 and TRBJ2-3, with TRBD1 matching over 8 bases. This CDR3 region has 15 residues. Germline CDR1 is SGHNT and CDR2 is YENEEA. V gave up 1 base and J gave up 2 bases; unmatched junction bases: 2. DNA for the CDR3: TGTGCCAGCAGCTTAGGACAGGGGTCCACAGATACGCAGTATTTT. It translates to CASSLGQGSTDTQYF.

The genes are TRBV6-1 and TRBJ2-7, with TRBD2 matching over 12 bases. Germline-derived CDR1 and CDR2 are MNHNS and SASEGT. This CDR3 comprises 18 residues. V was pared by 4 bases and J by 3 bases, with 13 bases of the junction left unmatched. The CDR3 here is CASSVKLAGGPGVYEQYF. CDR3 bases: TGTGCCAGCAGTGTAAAACTAGCGGGAGGCCCAGGGGTCTACGAGCAGTACTTC.

Concerning this clone itself: Mismatch with germline at one junction end may stem from a read error. V and J are TRBV5-1 and TRBJ2-3, with D possibly TRBD1 on 6 matching bases. The CDR3 is 15 residues long. Per germline, CDR1 SGHRS and CDR2 YFSETQ. In DNA form, the CDR3 reads TGCGCCAACAGCTTGGCCTCAGGGGTGGCAGATACGCAGTATTTT. Protein: CANSLASGVADTQYF.

J is TRBJ2-1 and V is TRBV10-2, with TRBD2 matching 7 bases. The J segment lost 9 bases and the V segment lost 2 bases, leaving 10 bases of the junction unmatched. The CDR3 has 15 residues. Germline-derived CDR1 and CDR2 are WSHSY and SAAADI. The CDR3 here is CASSEHPGGRSEQFF. The CDR3, as DNA: TGCGCCAGCAGTGAGCACCCGGGAGGCCGGAGTGAGCAGTTCTTC.

The V call is TRBV18, the J call TRBJ2-5, with TRBD2 identical over 11 bases. Judging by the DNA end, TRBJ2-7 fits better; the J call may be wrong. The length of the CDR3 is 15 residues. Germline V gene lookup returns CDR1 KGHSH and CDR2 LQKENI. CDR3 in amino acids: CASSSTSGSIYEQYF. The DNA of the CDR3 is TGTGCCAGCTCGTCCACTAGCGGGAGTATATACGAGCAGTACTTC.

This chain uses TRBV12-5 with TRBJ1-4, with 8 nucleotides matching TRBD1. CDR1 and CDR2 from the germline V gene are LGHNT and FRNRAP. The junction had 8 bases not matched to a gene; V was cut back by 5 bases and J by 9 bases. There are 14 residues in the CDR3. This chain's CDR3 is CASGQTDRAQKLFF. The CDR3 DNA follows: TGTGCTAGTGGTCAAACGGACAGGGCTCAAAAACTGTTTTTT.

The rearrangement links TRBV5-5 to TRBJ2-7; D remains unclear. CDR3 length equals 14 residues. Germline V lookup: CDR1 SGHKS, CDR2 YYEKEE (reference sequence). Deletions cut 4 bases from V and 1 base from J, with 12 bases between. This CDR3 is CASSVVSRSYEQYF. CDR3 DNA sequence: TGTGCCAGCAGCGTAGTATCTCGATCCTACGAGCAGTACTTC.

This chain uses TRBV19 with TRBJ1-2; tentative D call: TRBD1 (6 bases). Germline CDR1 LNHDA, CDR2 SQIVND (reference sequence). The CDR3 is 15 amino acids. The V end was cut by 5 bases, the J end by 7 bases, with 20 bases between. CDR3 in amino acids: CASSLGQRPASGYTF. In nucleotides, the CDR3 is TGTGCCAGTAGTCTTGGACAGAGGCCTGCCTCTGGCTACACCTTC.

The chain is built from TRBV11-2 and TRBJ2-5; 10 nucleotides line up with TRBD2. This CDR3 contains 15 residues. V lost 1 base, J lost 5 bases, and 4 bases stayed unmatched. Germline CDR1 is SGHAT and CDR2 is FQNNGV. The CDR3 DNA reads TGTGCCAGCAGCTTAGGCCCTAGCGGGAGTGAGACCCAGTACTTC. Its protein is CASSLGPSGSETQYF.

This chain connects TRBV10-3 to TRBJ2-3; 12 bases fit TRBD2. This CDR3 region has 15 residues. In germline, CDR1 is ENHRY, CDR2 SYGVKD. Trimming at V came to 7 bases and at J to 6 bases, leaving 8 bases not matched to a gene. CDR3 residues: CAIKASGGAADTQYF. The CDR3 DNA reads as TGTGCCATCAAGGCTAGCGGGGGGGCGGCCGATACGCAGTATTTT.

The chain combines TRBV7-2 with TRBJ2-2; 8 bases are a match to TRBD1. The CDR3 is 15 amino acids. The V segment lost 4 bases and the J segment 4 bases; nucleotides outside the gene matches: 5. Germline CDR1 reads SGHTA; CDR2 reads FQGNSA. CDR3: CASSYGQGGTGELFF. CDR3 coding DNA: TGTGCCAGCAGCTACGGACAGGGTGGCACCGGGGAGCTGTTTTTT.

The J gene is TRBJ2-4, the V gene TRBV28; TRBD2 agrees at 14 bases. After removal of 5 bases from V and 1 base from J, the junction contained 7 bases not matched to a gene. CDR3 size: 18 residues. Germline CDR1 MDHEN, CDR2 SYDVKM. CDR3 region: CASSTGTSGSRAKNIQYF. As DNA, the CDR3 is TGTGCCAGCAGTACCGGGACTAGCGGGAGCAGGGCCAAAAACATTCAGTACTTC.

This chain links TRBV27 with TRBJ2-7; maybe TRBD2 (5 bases). This CDR3 comprises 14 residues. Germline CDR1 and CDR2: MNHEY and SMNVEV (reference sequence). V shed 5 bases and J shed 6 bases, with 17 bases lying between them. Here the CDR3 DNA reads TGTGCCAGCAGTCCATTGAAGGATGGGAGCGAGCAGTACTTC. It codes for CASSPLKDGSEQYF.

The chain combines TRBV14 with TRBJ2-2; TRBD2 agrees at 11 bases. Trimming removed 4 bases from V and 6 bases from J; junction bases left unmatched: 1. Germline CDR1 is SGHDN and CDR2 is FVKESK. The CDR3 contains 14 residues. CDR3 loop: CASSRLAGPGELFF. Written as DNA, the CDR3 is TGTGCCAGCAGCCGACTAGCGGGACCCGGGGAGCTGTTTTTT.

The chain has TRBV5-1 and TRBJ2-7; D is undetermined. The ends were cut back, 0 bases at V and 4 bases at J, with 11 bases in the middle. The CDR3 runs to 14 residues. CDR1 and CDR2 from the germline V gene are SGHRS and YFSETQ. CDR3 DNA: TGCGCCAGCAGCTTGGCCCTTGGCCCGTACGAGCAGTACTTC. Protein product: CASSLALGPYEQYF.